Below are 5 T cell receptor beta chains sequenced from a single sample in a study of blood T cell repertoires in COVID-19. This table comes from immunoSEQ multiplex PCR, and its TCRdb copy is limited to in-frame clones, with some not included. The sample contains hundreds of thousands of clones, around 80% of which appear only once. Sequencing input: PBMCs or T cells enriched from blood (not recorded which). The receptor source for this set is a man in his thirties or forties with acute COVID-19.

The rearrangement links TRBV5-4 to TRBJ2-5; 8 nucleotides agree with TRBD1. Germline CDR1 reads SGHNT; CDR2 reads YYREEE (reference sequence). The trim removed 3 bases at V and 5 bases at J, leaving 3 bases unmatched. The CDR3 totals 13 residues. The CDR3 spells CASSSRQGETQYF. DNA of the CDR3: TGTGCCAGCAGCTCTAGACAGGGGGAGACCCAGTACTTC.

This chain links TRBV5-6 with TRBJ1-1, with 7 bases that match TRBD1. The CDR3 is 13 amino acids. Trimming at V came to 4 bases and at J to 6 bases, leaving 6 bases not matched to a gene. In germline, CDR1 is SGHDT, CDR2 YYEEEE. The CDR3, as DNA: TGTGCCAGCAGCCCGGCAGGGGGGTCTGAAGCTTTCTTT. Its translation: CASSPAGGSEAFF.

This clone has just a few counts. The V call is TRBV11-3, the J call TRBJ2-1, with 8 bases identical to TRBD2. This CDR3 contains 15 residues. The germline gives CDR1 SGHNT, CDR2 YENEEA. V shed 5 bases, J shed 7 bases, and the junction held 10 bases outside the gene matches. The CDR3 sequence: CASSLRGTGGNEQFF. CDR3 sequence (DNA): TGTGCCAGCAGCCTAAGGGGGACGGGGGGGAATGAGCAGTTCTTC. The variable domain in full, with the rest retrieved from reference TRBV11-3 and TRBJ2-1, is EAGVVQSPRYKIIEKKQPVAFWCNPISGHNTLYWYLQNLGQGPELLIRYENEEAVDDSQLPKDRFSAERLKGVDSTLKIQPAELGDSAVYLCASSLRGTGGNEQFFGPGTRLTVL.

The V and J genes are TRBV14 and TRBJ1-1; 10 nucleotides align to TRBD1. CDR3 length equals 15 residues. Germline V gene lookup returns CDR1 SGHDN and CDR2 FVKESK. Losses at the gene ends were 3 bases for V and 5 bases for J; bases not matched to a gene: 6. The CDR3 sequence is CASSHPRTGGTEAFF. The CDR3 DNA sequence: TGTGCCAGCAGCCACCCTAGGACAGGGGGAACTGAAGCTTTCTTT. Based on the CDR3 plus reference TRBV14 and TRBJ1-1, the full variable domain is EAGVTQFPSHSVIEKGQTVTLRCDPISGHDNLYWYRRVMGKEIKFLLHFVKESKQDESGMPNNRFLAERTGGTYSTLKVQPAELEDSGVYFCASSHPRTGGTEAFFGQGTRLTVV.

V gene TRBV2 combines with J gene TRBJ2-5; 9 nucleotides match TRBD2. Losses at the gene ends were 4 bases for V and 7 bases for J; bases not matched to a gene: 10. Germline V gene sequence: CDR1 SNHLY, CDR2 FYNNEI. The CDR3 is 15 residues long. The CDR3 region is CASSGVAGGTGTQYF. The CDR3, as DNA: TGTGCCAGCAGTGGGGTCGCGGGGGGGACTGGGACCCAGTACTTC. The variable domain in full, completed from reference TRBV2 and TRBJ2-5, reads EPEVTQTPSHQVTQMGQEVILRCVPISNHLYFYWYRQILGQKVEFLVSFYNNEISEKSEIFDDQFSVERPDGSNFTLKIRSTKLEDSAMYFCASSGVAGGTGTQYFGPGTRLLVL.